These 16 T cell receptor beta chains came from one sample sequenced in a study of blood T cell repertoires in COVID-19. The repertoire was sequenced with immunoSEQ multiplex PCR; TCRdb's copy has only in-frame clones and lacks some. The sample has approximately 72,000 clones, roughly 90% seen once. The sequenced material came from peripheral blood. Receptor source: a man aged 55-75 years with acute or convalescent COVID-19.

DNA of the CDR3: TGCGCCAGCAGCTCTCTAGGACAGGGGGCGAACACCGGGGAGCTGTTTTTT. Translated: CASSSLGQGANTGELFF. The V call is TRBV5-1, the J call TRBJ2-2, with 10 bases identical to TRBD1. The V and J ends lost 3 bases and 0 bases, in that order; junction bases with no gene match: 5. Germline CDR1 reads SGHRS; CDR2 reads YFSETQ. The CDR3 extends over 17 amino acids.

The V call is TRBV5-1, the J call TRBJ1-3; D might be TRBD1 (5 bases). V gave up 0 bases and J gave up 5 bases, with 9 bases separating them. Germline V lookup: CDR1 SGHRS, CDR2 YFSETQ. The CDR3 spans 14 residues. The CDR3 DNA sequence: TGCGCCAGCAGCTTGGGTCAGGGTCGAAACACCATATATTTT. It is translated as CASSLGQGRNTIYF.

This clone has more than one count but fewer than ten. The CDR3 reads CAISESPSGGLNEQFF. For the CDR3, the DNA is TGTGCCATCAGTGAGTCGCCCAGCGGGGGGTTAAATGAGCAGTTCTTC. The V call is TRBV10-3, the J call TRBJ2-1; 9 nucleotides align to TRBD2. The V gene's germline CDR1 is ENHRY and CDR2 SYGVKD. The CDR3 sequence is 16 residues long. After removal of 0 bases from V and 7 bases from J, the junction contained 7 bases not matched to a gene.

The chain employs TRBV5-1 and TRBJ2-6; perhaps TRBD1 as D (5 bases). Germline V gene lookup returns CDR1 SGHRS and CDR2 YFSETQ. Between the trimmed V and J ends, which lost 3 bases and 0 bases, there was a span of 13 bases. CDR3 length: 17 amino acids. The CDR3 DNA sequence: TGCGCCAGCAGCTGGACCCTTGACAGCTCTGGGGCCAACGTCCTGACTTTC. Amino acids: CASSWTLDSSGANVLTF.

This clone was counted a single time. The chain couples TRBV5-1 to TRBJ1-1, with 7 bases lining up with TRBD1. V lost 0 bases and J lost 6; bases outside the gene matches: 8. Germline CDR1 is SGHRS and CDR2 is YFSETQ. The CDR3 is made up of 15 amino acids. The CDR3 loop reads CASSLAEQGGPEAFF. Written as DNA, the CDR3 is TGCGCCAGCAGCTTGGCGGAGCAGGGGGGACCTGAAGCTTTCTTT.

CDR3 DNA: TGTGCCAGCAGCTTAGGATGGGTAGCGGGGAGTGGGCAGTTCTTC. Its translation: CASSLGWVAGSGQFF. The genes are TRBV7-2 and TRBJ2-1; 8 positions agree with TRBD2. The CDR3 totals 15 residues. After removal of 1 base from V and 12 bases from J, the junction contained 11 bases not matched to a gene. The germline V gene encodes CDR1 SGHTA and CDR2 FQGNSA. The full variable domain, with the rest looked up from reference TRBV7-2 and TRBJ2-1, is GAGVSQSPSNKVTEKGKDVELRCDPISGHTALYWYRQSLGQGLEFLIYFQGNSAPDKSGLPSDRFSAERTGGSVSTLTIQRTQQEDSAVYLCASSLGWVAGSGQFFGPGTRLTVL.

This clone was recorded only once. J is TRBJ1-1 and V is TRBV5-6; 12 bases align to TRBD1. Germline values: CDR1 SGHDT, CDR2 YYEEEE. The V gene end was trimmed by 1 base and the J gene end by 4 bases; junction bases not matched to a gene: 5. The CDR3 covers 16 residues. In DNA form, the CDR3 reads TGTGCCAGCAGCTTGCGGGACAGGGGGCCTTTCACTGAAGCTTTCTTT. Translation: CASSLRDRGPFTEAFF.

The chain couples TRBV4-1 to TRBJ1-6; 7 nucleotides match TRBD1. There are 16 residues in the CDR3. Germline V CDR1 and CDR2: MGHRA, YSYEKL. The ends lost 0 bases at V and 8 bases at J; junction bases unmatched: 7. The CDR3 sequence: CASSQDRGTVDSPLHF. The CDR3 DNA reads TGCGCCAGCAGCCAAGATCGCGGGACAGTTGATTCACCCCTCCACTTT.

This chain uses TRBV4-1 with TRBJ1-5, with TRBD1 matching over 8 bases. There are 16 residues in the CDR3. Losses at the gene ends were 4 bases for V and 3 bases for J; bases not matched to a gene: 8. Per the germline V gene, CDR1 is MGHRA and CDR2 is YSYEKL. Written as DNA, the CDR3 is TGCGCCAGCAGCCCCGGACAGGGTGGAAACAATCAGCCCCAGCATTTT. This gives the protein CASSPGQGGNNQPQHF.

The gene calls are TRBV29-1 and TRBJ1-2, with 7 bases lining up with TRBD1. The V and J ends lost 3 bases and 7 bases, in that order; junction bases with no gene match: 14. The length of the CDR3 is 15 residues. Germline V lookup: CDR1 SQVTM, CDR2 ANQGSEA. CDR3 bases: TGCAGCGTTGATCAGGGGGGAGCCGCCGGGGGTGGCTACACCTTC. It encodes CSVDQGGAAGGGYTF.

This chain connects TRBV6-5 to TRBJ1-2; the D is unclear. The CDR3 runs 14 residues. Between the trimmed V and J ends, which lost 6 bases and 2 bases, there was a span of 13 bases. CDR1 and CDR2 from the germline V gene are MNHEY and SVGAGI. The CDR3 DNA reads TGTGCCAGCAGGAACCCGAGAGGGAACTATGGCTACACCTTC. Amino acid sequence: CASRNPRGNYGYTF.

The V and J genes are TRBV27 and TRBJ2-7, with D unresolved. The CDR3 covers 11 residues. Germline-derived CDR1 and CDR2 are MNHEY and SMNVEV (reference sequence). V dropped 6 bases and J dropped 2 bases, with 5 bases sitting between them. This chain's CDR3 is CASRSAYEQYF. In nucleotides, the CDR3 is TGTGCCAGCAGATCAGCCTACGAGCAGTACTTC.

The chain is built from TRBV7-9 and TRBJ1-4, with D unresolved. With 4 bases removed from V and 3 bases from J, the gap between germline ends came to 9 bases. CDR3 length equals 14 residues. CDR1 and CDR2 (germline): SEHNR, FQNEAQ (reference sequence). As DNA, the CDR3 is TGTGCCAGCAGCTACGAACAGTCTAATGAAAAACTGTTTTTT. This codes for CASSYEQSNEKLFF.

V usage is TRBV6-5 and J usage is TRBJ2-1, with TRBD1 identical over 7 bases. The junction had 10 bases not matched to a gene; V was cut back by 5 bases and J by 9 bases. The CDR3 is made up of 14 amino acids. Germline V CDR1 and CDR2: MNHEY, SVGAGI. Here the CDR3 reads CASSSLDRAGEQFF. DNA for the CDR3: TGTGCCAGCAGTAGCTTAGACAGGGCCGGTGAGCAGTTCTTC.

This clone was observed a single time. The V and J genes are TRBV3-1 (or the pseudogene TRBV3-2) and TRBJ2-7; the D gene is possibly TRBD1 (5 bases). V was trimmed by 1 base and J by 8 bases, leaving 21 bases between them. Looked up from germline, CDR1 is LGHDT and CDR2 is YNNKEL (reference sequence). The CDR3 consists of 16 residues. The CDR3 is CASSQGQTRVLSQQYF. CDR3 bases: TGTGCCAGCAGCCAAGGACAGACCCGGGTTTTATCCCAGCAGTACTTC.

J is TRBJ2-3 and V is TRBV18; 11 bases align to TRBD2. The CDR3 runs to 18 residues. Germline CDR1 KGHSH, CDR2 LQKENI. After removal of 3 bases from V and 1 base from J, the junction contained 9 bases not matched to a gene. The CDR3 nucleotides read TGTGCCAGCTCACCGTTAGTGATACTAGCGGGGGGCACAGATACGCAGTATTTT. Translated: CASSPLVILAGGTDTQYF.